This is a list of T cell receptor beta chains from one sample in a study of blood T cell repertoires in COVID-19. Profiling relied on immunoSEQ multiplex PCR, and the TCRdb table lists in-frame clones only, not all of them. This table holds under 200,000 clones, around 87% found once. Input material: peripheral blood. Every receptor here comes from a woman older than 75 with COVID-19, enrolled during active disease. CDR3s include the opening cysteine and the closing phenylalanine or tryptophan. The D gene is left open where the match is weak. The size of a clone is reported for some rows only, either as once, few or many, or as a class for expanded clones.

CATTGTGNQPQHF | TGTGCCACCACAGGGACAGGCAATCAGCCCCAGCATTTT | TRBJ1-5 | TRBD1 | TRBV2 | NA
CASSQSGPYNEQFF | TGTGCCAGCAGCCAAAGCGGCCCCTACAATGAGCAGTTCTTC | TRBJ2-1 | NA | TRBV14 | NA
CAIQDRVGYTF | TGTGCCATCCAAGACAGGGTTGGCTACACCTTC | TRBJ1-2 | TRBD1 | TRBV28 | NA
CASSLGQGEQYF | TGTGCCAGCTCATTGGGACAGGGCGAGCAGTACTTC | TRBJ2-7 | TRBD1 | TRBV18 | NA
CASSRWRATNEKLFF | TGTGCCAGCAGCCGCTGGCGGGCAACTAATGAAAAACTGTTTTTT | TRBJ1-4 | NA | TRBV7-2 | NA
CASSLLQGATDTQYF | TGTGCCAGCAGCTTGCTCCAGGGGGCCACAGATACGCAGTATTTT | TRBJ2-3 | TRBD1 | TRBV5-4 | NA
CASSGASGRASGTGELFF | TGTGCCAGCAGCGGGGCCAGCGGGAGGGCCTCGGGGACCGGGGAGCTGTTTTTT | TRBJ2-2 | TRBD2 | TRBV5-5 | few
CASSRRGPGWAGELFF | TGTGCCAGCTCGCGTCGCGGGCCAGGATGGGCCGGGGAGCTGTTTTTT | TRBJ2-2 | NA | TRBV28 | NA
CATGTVNSYEQYF | TGTGCCACGGGGACAGTCAATTCCTACGAGCAGTACTTC | TRBJ2-7 | TRBD1 | TRBV3-1/TRBV3-2 | NA
CASSPRDRSHPNEKLFF | TGTGCCAGCAGCCCCCGGGACAGAAGTCATCCTAATGAAAAACTGTTTTTT | TRBJ1-4 | TRBD1 | TRBV7-9 | once